The T cell receptor (beta chain) described here comes from a study of shared clonotypes between healthy human individuals. General study points: Non-shared clonotypes were found to have lower generation probabilities than the clonotypes that were shared by all four of the sorted-subset donors.

In regard to this clone: Its specificity is not known.

It was CD45RO-negative cells, positively selected for CCR7, that made up naive CD8 cells, with terminally differentiated effector memory CD45RA+ cells excluded. The repertoire was sequenced with immunoSEQ multiplex PCR; TCRdb's copy has only in-frame clones and lacks some. There are around 2,000,000 clones in the sample; roughly 91% occur only once, and under 2% lies in the top ten. This TCR came from a young man in good health. Some clones in this sample may be carry-over from other donors' samples. Sequencing was carried out using naive CD8+ T cells from PBMCs.

CDR3 sequence (DNA): TGTGCCACCAGTCTACCCGGGACACACGGAGAGACCCAGTACTTC. Protein sequence: CATSLPGTHGETQYF. The chain couples TRBV15 to TRBJ2-5; tentative D call: TRBD1 (6 bases). The V gene lost 6 bases and the J gene lost 4 bases, with 18 bases spanning the gap. The CDR3 is 15 amino acids. Germline-derived CDR1 and CDR2 are LNHNV and YYDKDF (reference sequence). The full variable domain, with the rest looked up from reference TRBV15 and TRBJ2-5, is DAMVIQNPRYQVTQFGKPVTLSCSQTLNHNVMYWYQQKSSQAPKLLFHYYDKDFNNEADTPDNFQSRRPNTSFCFLDIRSPGLGDTAMYLCATSLPGTHGETQYFGPGTRLLVL.